The present T cell receptor beta chain was sequenced within a study of spatial heterogeneity in lung cancer. This CDR3 region has 19 residues. V shed 0 bases and J 3 bases; nucleotides not matched to a gene: 13. CDR1 and CDR2 from the germline V gene are LNHNV and YYDKDF (reference sequence). TCRdb fed the 5' RACE reads into MiXCR, producing one record per CDR3 protein. The sample comprises fewer than 45,000 distinct CDR3 sequences, about 11% of which are singletons, and 15% to 20% rests with the top ten. Within the sample, this clonotype is medium-sized. Time point meaning: blood at routine non-recurrence follow-up after resection.

V and J are TRBV15 and TRBJ2-1; 8 positions match TRBD2. The material was PBMCs, obtained at follow-up. The TCR originated in a female donor with early-stage non-small cell lung cancer. As DNA, the CDR3 is TGTGCCACCAGCAGAGACAAAACCGAGGCGGGACTAGACTACAATGAGCAGTTCTTC. Its translation is CATSRDKTEAGLDYNEQFF.